The 18 T cell receptor beta chains below were found in one sample sequenced in a study of shared clonotypes between healthy human individuals. Clones were read by immunoSEQ multiplex PCR, and TCRdb kept only the in-frame ones, dropping some. The sample contains approximately 2,300,000 clones, 85% to 95% of which appear only once. The sequencing input was naive CD4+ T cells from PBMCs. Subset described: CD45RA+ positively selected. The receptor set was obtained from a man between 18 and 35 years old in good health. Some clones in this sample may be carry-over from other donors' samples.

V gene TRBV7-9 combines with J gene TRBJ2-1; maybe TRBD2 (5 bases). The CDR3 extends over 16 amino acids. Germline values: CDR1 SEHNR, CDR2 FQNEAQ (reference sequence). V lost 7 bases to trimming and J lost 6 bases, with 22 bases between them. CDR3 DNA sequence: TGTGCCAGCAACGAGACGCCTCCGGGGTATGTCAATGAGCAGTTCTTC. Translating it yields CASNETPPGYVNEQFF.

The rearrangement joins TRBV28 to TRBJ2-1, with D maybe TRBD2 (6 bases). The CDR3 has 16 residues. Trimming left V 5 bases short and J 12 bases short, with 26 bases between. Germline-derived CDR1 and CDR2 are MDHEN and SYDVKM. In DNA form, the CDR3 reads TGTGCCAGCAGTACCGTAGCGGCCCCCGGGGCGGGTGGGCAGTTCTTC. Translated, it gives CASSTVAAPGAGGQFF.

Comment on this clone: At one end the junction does not follow the germline gene, possibly because of a read error. Other DNA sequences in the sample encode the same CDR3. The gene calls are TRBV11-2 and TRBJ2-7; the match to TRBD1 covers 11 bases. The CDR3 runs to 15 residues. Germline V CDR1 and CDR2: SGHAT, FQNNGV. CDR3 in amino acids: CASSLEGQGGYEQYF. The CDR3 coding sequence is TGTGCCAGCAGCCTAGAGGGACAGGGGGGCTACGAGCAGTACTTC.

The rearrangement joins TRBV28 to TRBJ1-5, with D hard to call. The CDR3 length is 12 residues. Per germline, CDR1 MDHEN and CDR2 SYDVKM. V lost 6 bases to trimming and J lost 6 bases, with 9 bases between them. The CDR3 protein is CASSPKGQPQHF. CDR3 DNA: TGTGCCAGCAGCCCCAAGGGTCAGCCCCAGCATTTT.

The chain combines TRBV7-2 with TRBJ2-5, with a possible D match to TRBD1 (5 bases). The CDR3 spans 13 residues. CDR1 is SGHTA, CDR2 FQGNSA, per germline. The germline V and J ends were trimmed by 5 bases and 5 bases, with 12 bases remaining between them. The CDR3 loop is CASSVRAGETQYF. Written as DNA, the CDR3 is TGTGCCAGCAGCGTCAGGGCTGGGGAGACCCAGTACTTC.

The chain employs TRBV5-1 and TRBJ2-3; D not certain. The CDR3 extends over 15 amino acids. V dropped 2 bases and J dropped 2 bases, with 12 bases sitting between them. Looked up from germline, CDR1 is SGHRS and CDR2 is YFSETQ. CDR3 sequence reads: CASSFLADDTDTQYF. As DNA, the CDR3 is TGCGCCAGCAGCTTCTTGGCCGACGACACAGATACGCAGTATTTT.

The chain uses TRBV7-3 and TRBJ2-1; 9 bases are a match to TRBD2. The CDR3 runs to 16 residues. CDR1 and CDR2 (germline): SGHTA, FQGTGA. The J segment lost 6 bases and the V segment lost 6 bases, leaving 12 bases of the junction unmatched. The CDR3 loop reads CASRGSGLAGSNEQFF. The CDR3, as DNA: TGTGCCAGCAGGGGTTCGGGTCTAGCGGGAAGCAATGAGCAGTTCTTC.

A word on this clone: Other DNA sequences from this sample encode an identical CDR3 as well. The chain combines TRBV9 with TRBJ2-2; D perhaps matches TRBD2 (6 bases). Germline V CDR1 and CDR2: SGDLS, YYNGEE. This CDR3 comprises 15 residues. Trimming shortened V by 2 bases and J by 2 bases, and 10 bases separated the two germline ends. The CDR3 here is CASSVGGTNTGELFF. CDR3 bases: TGTGCCAGCAGCGTTGGCGGGACTAACACCGGGGAGCTGTTTTTT. The full variable domain, completed using reference TRBV9 and TRBJ2-2, is DSGVTQTPKHLITATGQRVTLRCSPRSGDLSVYWYQQSLDQGLQFLIQYYNGEERAKGNILERFSAQQFPDLHSELNLSSLELGDSALYFCASSVGGTNTGELFFGEGSRLTVL.

This chain uses TRBV7-2 with TRBJ2-7; TRBD2 agrees at 14 bases. Germline V gene sequence: CDR1 SGHTA, CDR2 FQGNSA. The CDR3 runs 15 residues. V lost 5 bases and J lost 4; bases outside the gene matches: 4. The CDR3 nucleotides read TGTGCCAGCAGCCAGGGACTAGCGGGAGCTTACGAGCAGTACTTC. The encoded protein is CASSQGLAGAYEQYF.

The rearrangement links TRBV2 to TRBJ2-1, with 13 bases aligning to TRBD2. Per germline, CDR1 SNHLY and CDR2 FYNNEI. V lost 8 bases to trimming and J lost 4 bases; unmatched junction nucleotides: 14. The CDR3 runs to 18 residues. The CDR3 loop reads CASVPTSGRPHLYNEQFF. Written as DNA, the CDR3 is TGTGCCAGCGTTCCGACTAGCGGGAGGCCCCACCTATACAATGAGCAGTTCTTC.

The chain carries TRBV7-6 and TRBJ2-1; D is perhaps TRBD2 (6 bases). V was clipped by 1 base and J by 5 bases, with 12 bases between them. The CDR3 is 15 amino acids. Germline assignment: CDR1 SGHVS and CDR2 FNYEAQ. The CDR3 protein is CASSLGVTGDNEQFF. The CDR3 bases are TGTGCCAGCAGCTTAGGTGTGACGGGAGACAATGAGCAGTTCTTC.

The chain combines TRBV19 with TRBJ1-2; maybe TRBD1 (6 bases). V was pared by 6 bases and J by 0 bases, with 17 bases between. CDR1 and CDR2 from the germline V gene are LNHDA and SQIVND (reference sequence). The CDR3 runs to 16 residues. The CDR3 DNA reads as TGTGCCAGTAGAGGAGAGAACAGGGAGACTAACTATGGCTACACCTTC. Translating gives CASRGENRETNYGYTF.

This clone showed up just once. The rearrangement joins TRBV2 to TRBJ2-4, with 9 bases fitting TRBD2. With 11 bases clipped from V and 6 bases from J, the junction kept 5 bases outside the gene matches. This CDR3 comprises 12 residues. Germline CDR1 reads SNHLY; CDR2 reads FYNNEI. The chain's CDR3 is CAGGTSINIQYF. CDR3 sequence (DNA): TGTGCCGGAGGGACTAGCATAAACATTCAGTACTTC. The whole variable domain, filled in from reference TRBV2 and TRBJ2-4, reads EPEVTQTPSHQVTQMGQEVILRCVPISNHLYFYWYRQILGQKVEFLVSFYNNEISEKSEIFDDQFSVERPDGSNFTLKIRSTKLEDSAMYFCAGGTSINIQYFGAGTRLSVL.

The rearrangement joins TRBV4-2 to TRBJ2-7; 10 nucleotides match TRBD2. This CDR3 is built from 17 residues. Germline trimming cut 1 base from V and 4 bases from J; bases unmatched to any gene: 10. Germline CDR1 and CDR2: LGHNA and YNFKEQ. CDR3: CASSQVTSGTLFYEQYF. CDR3 sequence (DNA): TGTGCCAGCAGCCAAGTCACTAGCGGGACCCTTTTTTACGAGCAGTACTTC.

This CDR3 reads CASRYRGGHEQYF. In nucleotides, the CDR3 is TGTGCCAGCAGGTATCGGGGGGGCCACGAGCAGTACTTC. V gene TRBV14 combines with J gene TRBJ2-7; TRBD2 matches at 8 bases. This CDR3 region has 13 residues. The germline V gene encodes CDR1 SGHDN and CDR2 FVKESK. V lost 6 bases, J lost 5 bases, and 6 bases stayed unmatched.

The chain joins TRBV5-1 to TRBJ1-2; possibly TRBD1 for D (5 bases). The CDR3 contains 14 residues. Germline V CDR1 and CDR2: SGHRS, YFSETQ. The V gene lost 2 bases and the J gene lost 3 bases, with 11 bases spanning the gap. In DNA, the CDR3 is TGCGCCAGCAGCTTCACGGGGGAGGACTATGGCTACACCTTC. Its translation is CASSFTGEDYGYTF.

The chain is built from TRBV6-5 and TRBJ1-3; a possible D gene is TRBD1 (6 bases). Trimming removed 2 bases at V and 0 bases at J, with 11 bases between. Germline V gives CDR1 MNHEY, CDR2 SVGAGI. This CDR3 spans 16 amino acids. CDR3 in DNA: TGTGCCAGCAGTTACGCAGGACAGTTCTCTGGAAACACCATATATTTT. It specifies CASSYAGQFSGNTIYF.

This chain joins TRBV5-1 and TRBJ2-2, with D hard to call. Trimming shortened V by 0 bases and J by 0 bases, and 9 bases separated the two germline ends. CDR1 SGHRS and CDR2 YFSETQ come from the germline V gene. The length of the CDR3 is 16 residues. CDR3 coding DNA: TGCGCCAGCAGCTTGGTGGCAAACGCGAACACCGGGGAGCTGTTTTTT. Protein sequence: CASSLVANANTGELFF.